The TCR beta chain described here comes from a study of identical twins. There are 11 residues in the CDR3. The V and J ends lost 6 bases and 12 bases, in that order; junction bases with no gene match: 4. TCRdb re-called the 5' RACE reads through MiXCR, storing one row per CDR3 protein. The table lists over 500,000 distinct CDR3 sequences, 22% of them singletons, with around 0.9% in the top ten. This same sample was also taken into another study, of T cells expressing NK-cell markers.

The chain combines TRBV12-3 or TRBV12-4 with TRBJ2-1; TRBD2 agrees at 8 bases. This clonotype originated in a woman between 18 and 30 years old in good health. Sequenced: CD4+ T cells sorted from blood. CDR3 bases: TGTGCCAGCAGCCCGGGACTAGGGCAGTTCTTC. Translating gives CASSPGLGQFF.